This is a list of T cell receptor beta chains from one sample in a study of cytomegalovirus exposure and HLA in healthy donors. Clones were read by immunoSEQ multiplex PCR, and TCRdb kept only the in-frame ones, dropping some. The data show roughly 130,000 clones, with around 83% seen just once and 1% held by the top ten. The sample comprised PBMCs. The origin of the receptors is a human donor in good health. The conserved cysteine and the conserved F or W are not part of the CDR3 here. Clone size is stated in some rows and not others, as once, few, many or a class when expanded.

J gene | clone size | V gene | CDR3 protein
TRBJ2-3 | once | TRBV7-8 | ASSLGGAGGGRNTQY
TRBJ2-2 | . | TRBV5-5 | ASSSLAGSNTGELF
TRBJ2-3 | . | TRBV27 | ASSFAASGATDTQY
TRBJ2-5 | few | TRBV6-1 | ASSLRISGEETQY
TRBJ2-5 | . | TRBV7-8 | ASSLSRLAGGPRETQY
TRBJ1-2 | few | TRBV9 | ASSTGKGRGDYGYT
TRBJ1-3 | . | TRBV18 | ASSPNSQGRSRNTIY
TRBJ2-7 | . | TRBV28 | ASSGPSGLAGAYEQY
TRBJ2-5 | . | TRBV27 | ASRGLAAQETQY
TRBJ2-7 | . | TRBV5-1 | ASSLGWGQGRYEQY
TRBJ1-5 | few | TRBV6-1 | ASSESVGRAYQPQH
TRBJ2-7 | . | TRBV11-2 | ASSLDRMGAEQY
TRBJ2-2 | . | TRBV19 | ASRSLAGTGELF
TRBJ2-2 | . | TRBV29-1 | SVVGVSGELF
TRBJ1-1 | few | TRBV4-1 | ASSLPSSGKTEAF
TRBJ1-6 | . | TRBV5-1 | ASSPRDRKDSPLH
TRBJ2-6 | . | TRBV5-6 | ASSMWGQGYSGANVLT